Sequencing of this T cell receptor beta chain was carried out in a study of cytomegalovirus exposure and HLA in healthy donors. Study information: Samples from HLA-typed donors yielded some 85 million unique TCRs in an early data release.

The study ran its PCR with 60 Vbeta and 13 Jbeta primers. Produced via immunoSEQ multiplex PCR; TCRdb's table is partial and in-frame only. The sample contains approximately 100,000 clones, 9.4% of which appear only once. Study-wide points: Some TCR beta chains (164 of them) were listed as cytomegalovirus-associated.

From germline, CDR1 is ENHRY and CDR2 SYGVKD. This CDR3 has 14 amino acids. The trim removed 3 bases at V and 7 bases at J, leaving 5 bases unmatched. As concerns this clone: Its antigen is as yet unknown.

The specimen sequenced was PBMCs. This clonotype was sampled from a man in his forties or fifties in good health and CMV-seropositive. The chain uses TRBV10-3 and TRBJ2-2; 7 bases map to TRBD1. The chain's CDR3 is CAISEDRDIGELFF. CDR3 bases: TGTGCCATCAGTGAAGACAGGGATATCGGGGAGCTGTTTTTT.